The rows below give T cell receptor beta chains drawn from one sample of a study of T-cell reconstitution after alpha-beta-depleted transplantation in children. Using its own MiXCR run on the PCR reads, TCRdb lists one record per CDR3 protein. This table holds roughly 100,000 distinct CDR3 sequences, 7.5% to 9% found once. Sequenced material: PBMCs, taken before TCRalphabeta/CD19-depleted stem cell transplant. These receptors originate from a boy under 10 years old with acute lymphoblastic leukemia, due to receive a stem cell transplant. Both conserved end residues are part of each CDR3. D genes are given only for firm matches. Size is stated for part of the rows, as once, few or many counts, or as a class when the clone is expanded.

CDR3 DNA | CDR3 protein | D gene | J gene | clone size | V gene
TGTGCCAGCAGCCACGGCGGGCCCCAGCATTTT | CASSHGGPQHF | . | TRBJ1-5 | many | TRBV14
TGCAGTGCTGGAGCGGGGATGGGAGAGCAGTACTTC | CSAGAGMGEQYF | TRBD2 | TRBJ2-7 | . | TRBV20-1
TGCGCCAGCAGCTCGTCTCCCGGGACAGGGTCGGGGTCACCCCTCCACTTT | CASSSSPGTGSGSPLHF | TRBD1 | TRBJ1-6 | . | TRBV5-1
TGTGCCAGCAGCTCGGCCGGGTTTTATGGCTACACCTTC | CASSSAGFYGYTF | . | TRBJ1-2 | . | TRBV7-9
TGTGCCAGCAGTTACTCGAGGGGGTACAATGAGCAGTTCTTC | CASSYSRGYNEQFF | . | TRBJ2-1 | many | TRBV6-5
TGTGCCAGCAGACTGACAGGTAGCAATGAAAAACTGTTTTTT | CASRLTGSNEKLFF | . | TRBJ1-4 | many | TRBV6-1
TGTGCCAGCAGACCCAGGACTAGCACGGATACGCAGTATTTT | CASRPRTSTDTQYF | TRBD2 | TRBJ2-3 | . | TRBV2
TGCGCCAGCAGTCAAAGTAGGCAGTCCTACGAGCAGTACTTC | CASSQSRQSYEQYF | . | TRBJ2-7 | . | TRBV5-1
TGTGCCAGCAGAGGGGGCCGCAACACCGGGGAGCTGTTTTTT | CASRGGRNTGELFF | TRBD1 | TRBJ2-2 | . | TRBV9
TGCAGCGTCCGACCCCACGGGCCAAGAGACAATGAGCAGTTCTTC | CSVRPHGPRDNEQFF | . | TRBJ2-1 | few | TRBV29-1
TGTGCCAGCAGCCTGAACAGCGGGGGGGAAAATGAGCAGTTCTTC | CASSLNSGGENEQFF | TRBD2 | TRBJ2-1 | . | TRBV7-9
TGTGCCAGCACCCGACTAGCGGGGCTCAATGAGCAGTTCTTC | CASTRLAGLNEQFF | TRBD2 | TRBJ2-1 | . | TRBV27